The TCR beta chain under discussion was sequenced for a study of T cell changes during pregnancy in multiple sclerosis. The table came from immunoSEQ multiplex PCR; TCRdb's copy has only in-frame clones and leaves some out. The sample has around 74,000 clones; about nine tenths are singletons. The ends were cut back, 0 bases at V and 9 bases at J, with 9 bases in the middle. This CDR3 spans 12 amino acids. Germline V gene data show CDR1 as WSHSY and CDR2 as SAAADI. This receptor was identified in a female donor with multiple sclerosis, enrolled in a pregnancy study. This specimen was peripheral blood, taken before pregnancy. The rearrangement links TRBV10-2 to TRBJ2-7; D might be TRBD1 (6 bases). The CDR3 sequence: CASSESLGAQYF. CDR3 nucleotide sequence: TGCGCCAGCAGTGAGTCCTTGGGGGCGCAGTACTTC.